Sequencing of this T cell receptor beta chain was carried out in a study of Graves' ophthalmopathy and Graves' hyperthyroidism. The CDR3 totals 14 residues. Germline CDR1 SEHNR, CDR2 FQNEAQ (reference sequence). Regarding this clonotype: The junction and the germline gene differ at one end; a read error may be behind it.

Patients were diagnosed from clinical symptoms, serum thyroxine, TRAb, thyroid ultrasound and orbital computed tomography. The TCR beta CDR3 regions underwent amplification from RNA transcripts. An opening RT-PCR round employed HTBI primers and preceded a second-round multiplex PCR. TCRdb analysed the multiplex PCR reads with MiXCR anew, one entry per CDR3 protein. This table has around 1.1 million distinct CDR3 sequences, 36% appearing once. The sequenced material came from peripheral blood or thyroid tissue (not recorded which). The TCR sequence derives from an adult man with Graves' hyperthyroidism. The rearrangement links TRBV7-9 to TRBJ2-5, with 7 positions matching TRBD1. The CDR3 DNA is TGTGCCAGCAGCGTCGGGACAGCCCAAGAGGCCCAGTACTTC. Protein sequence: CASSVGTAQEAQYF.